The clone carrying this T cell receptor beta chain was counted ten times or more. Its antigen remains unidentified. Each CDR3 protein gets one entry after TCRdb re-called the 5' RACE reads with MiXCR. Among 200,000 to 300,000 distinct CDR3 sequences listed, approximately 12% were seen once. This sample is drawn from a study of CD8 T cells in ankylosing spondylitis. Study-level points and caveats: About 8 highly homologous variants made up a TCR beta motif that seemed to typify ankylosing spondylitis blood.

Trimming shortened V by 5 bases and J by 2 bases, and 4 bases separated the two germline ends. The CDR3 totals 10 residues. Germline V gene sequence: CDR1 SQVTM, CDR2 ANQGSEA. Sequenced sample: blood, either unsorted or a sorted T cell fraction (not recorded which). This rearrangement joins TRBV29-1 to TRBJ2-7; D not resolved. The source of this sequence is a male donor with ankylosing spondylitis or in good health (not recorded which). The CDR3 reads CSVITYEQYF. As DNA, the CDR3 is TGCAGCGTTATTACCTACGAGCAGTACTTC.